The T cell receptor (beta chain) described here comes from a study of T and B cells in COVID-19 patients. Study summary: Blood was sampled from COVID-19 patients who were either actively infected or recovered. General observations from the study: Few blood samples existed from mildly ill patients during symptoms or early in severe cases.

V was trimmed by 5 bases and J by 5 bases, leaving 24 bases between them. This CDR3 region has 17 residues. CDR1 is SGHTA, CDR2 FQGNSA, per germline. Multiplex PCR with BIOMED2 TRB-A/B primer pools amplified TRB rearrangements. TCRdb called the multiplex PCR reads again in MiXCR, with one record for every CDR3 protein. The sample includes under 7,500 distinct CDR3 sequences, around 26% of them seen just once. Each TRB amplification used roughly 220-550 ng of genomic DNA from blood. Remarks on this clonotype: Its antigen is as yet unknown.

The clonotype was recovered from a human donor with active COVID-19. Sequences were obtained from blood. J is TRBJ2-5 and V is TRBV7-2, with a possible D match to TRBD2 (7 bases). CDR3 protein: CASSARGGGGASETQYF. The DNA of the CDR3 is TGTGCCAGCAGCGCGAGAGGCGGTGGGGGGGCCTCGGAGACCCAGTACTTC.